This T cell receptor (beta chain) was obtained from a study of PD-1 blockade in classical Hodgkin lymphoma (dated by TCRdb to about 2020). For context, the study as a whole: Nivolumab dosing was 3 mg/kg intravenously every 2 weeks, continuing until either disease progression or unacceptable toxicity. The study used CyTOF and TCR beta sequencing to define a peripheral blood immune signature of response to PD-1 blockade in classical Hodgkin lymphoma. Here is what the overall study found, with its caveats: Trial patients achieving complete response had baseline diversity similar to newly diagnosed patients, whereas partial responders and progressors had significantly lower diversity. Baseline TCR diversity was reported to be lower in newly diagnosed patients than in healthy donors and to be lower still in relapsed/refractory patients. Lower diversity was seen in patients whose nivolumab began less than 1 year after ASCT, and these patients were left out of later analyses so that immune reconstitution would not confound the results. A significant rise by C4D1 was seen in CD4+ but not CD8+ TCR diversity (p=0.0027 vs p=0.16), with the rise being most apparent in complete responders (p=0.02). The study covered only a single clinical trial cohort, and the causes of the repertoire differences, possibly disease activity or prior therapy, were still not defined.

Trimming removed 3 bases from V and 6 bases from J, leaving 5 bases between the germline ends. From the cysteine through the phenylalanine, the CDR3 covers 11 amino acids. Of all the DNA, just the CDR3 is kept, 33 bases in frame from base 1. In the germline V gene, CDR1 corresponds to SGHVS and CDR2 to FQNEAQ. The Qiagen DNeasy kit was used to extract genomic DNA from unsorted PBMCs and from the negatively selected CD4+ and CD8+ fractions. TCR beta CDR3 regions were subjected to amplification by immunoSEQ multiplex PCR with primers that anneal to V and J segments. A synthetic immune receptor repertoire was used to minimize amplification bias, and any remaining bias was removed computationally after sequencing. The published analysis was carried out like this. Custom Python scripts were used to quantify repertoire diversity as the Shannon entropy index. Unsorted, CD4+ and CD8+ repertoires were analyzed separately, except for combined analyses in which CD4+ and CD8+ sequences were merged in silico. A clone was considered expanded if an increase in frequency of at least 2-fold after treatment relative to C1D1 was found, and a pseudocount of 0.5 was applied to clones undetected at baseline. Clones with 0 or 1 copy at C1D1 were defined as singleton clones, while clones with 2 or more copies were defined as non-singleton clones. Clones expanded in unsorted samples were labelled as CD4+, CD8+ or unknown by matching protein sequences in sorted samples from the same patient. Diversity changes from C1D1 to C4D1 were tested in paired samples using Wilcoxon tests. Imported from immuneACCESS, the table was reduced by TCRdb to in-frame sequences with V and J called. These copies leave out some clones; in studies compared against another copy, an unresolved V gene accounts for under half, and the cause of the remainder is not known. V and J calls and clone size follow that table, whereas D and trimming were derived from the DNA. The sample profile shows 150,000 or so clones; about 78% of them were found once. The leading ten clones occupy roughly a tenth of the sample.

This clone was seen many times. Its cognate antigen has yet to be identified. Base quality data are lacking; no much larger clone is found one base away. The intended sense of this specimen's time point label: cycle 2 day 1 (C2D1) of nivolumab. Every trial patient had relapsed after autologous stem cell transplantation, and cohorts A, B and C differed in prior brentuximab vedotin exposure. A total of approximately 51 patients with relapsed/refractory classical Hodgkin lymphoma made up the trial cohort, and each patient's best overall response was complete response, partial response or progressive disease. In the multi-cohort phase II CheckMate 205 trial, trial patients received single-agent nivolumab. An independent review committee assessed best overall response by applying the 2007 International Working Group response criteria. PBMCs from the trial were collected at three points: immediately before nivolumab initiation (C1D1), and during therapy at cycle 2 day 1 and cycle 4 day 1. Peripheral blood was collected in 8 mL Vacutainer Cell Preparation Tubes, from which PBMCs were isolated by centrifugation and then cryopreserved.

The rearranged chain carries TRBV7-8 and TRBJ1-1, with the D gene call left open. This sample comprised peripheral blood mononuclear cells (PBMCs), obtained before the second cycle of nivolumab. This sequence originates from a human donor with classical Hodgkin lymphoma. This receptor carries the CDR3 CASSFGSEAFF. The DNA sequence follows: TGTGCCAGCAGCTTCGGCTCTGAAGCTTTCTTT.